This T cell receptor beta chain was sequenced in a study of T cells in Graves' hyperthyroidism and ophthalmopathy. Amplified TCR beta CDR3 regions derived from RNA transcripts. The TCR CDR3 was amplified in a first-round RT-PCR using the HTBI primer set. In TCRdb, the multiplex PCR reads were re-called with MiXCR into one record per CDR3 protein. The sample has over 250,000 distinct CDR3 sequences, over 20% seen once. The sample holds many counts of this clonotype. Diagnoses rested on clinical symptoms, serum thyroxine and TRAb, thyroid ultrasound and orbital computed tomography. This receptor was taken from a man aged 25-45 years with Graves' ophthalmopathy. The specimen sequenced was blood.

This CDR3 is CSAFRGGTDTQYF. The CDR3 DNA reads as TGCAGTGCGTTCAGAGGGGGCACAGATACGCAGTATTTT. The rearrangement links TRBV20-1 to TRBJ2-3; perhaps D is TRBD1 or TRBD2 (5 bases each). Germline assignment: CDR1 DFQATT and CDR2 SNEGSKA (reference sequence). The CDR3 loop spans 13 amino acids. The ends were cut back, 6 bases at V and 1 base at J, with 11 bases in the middle.